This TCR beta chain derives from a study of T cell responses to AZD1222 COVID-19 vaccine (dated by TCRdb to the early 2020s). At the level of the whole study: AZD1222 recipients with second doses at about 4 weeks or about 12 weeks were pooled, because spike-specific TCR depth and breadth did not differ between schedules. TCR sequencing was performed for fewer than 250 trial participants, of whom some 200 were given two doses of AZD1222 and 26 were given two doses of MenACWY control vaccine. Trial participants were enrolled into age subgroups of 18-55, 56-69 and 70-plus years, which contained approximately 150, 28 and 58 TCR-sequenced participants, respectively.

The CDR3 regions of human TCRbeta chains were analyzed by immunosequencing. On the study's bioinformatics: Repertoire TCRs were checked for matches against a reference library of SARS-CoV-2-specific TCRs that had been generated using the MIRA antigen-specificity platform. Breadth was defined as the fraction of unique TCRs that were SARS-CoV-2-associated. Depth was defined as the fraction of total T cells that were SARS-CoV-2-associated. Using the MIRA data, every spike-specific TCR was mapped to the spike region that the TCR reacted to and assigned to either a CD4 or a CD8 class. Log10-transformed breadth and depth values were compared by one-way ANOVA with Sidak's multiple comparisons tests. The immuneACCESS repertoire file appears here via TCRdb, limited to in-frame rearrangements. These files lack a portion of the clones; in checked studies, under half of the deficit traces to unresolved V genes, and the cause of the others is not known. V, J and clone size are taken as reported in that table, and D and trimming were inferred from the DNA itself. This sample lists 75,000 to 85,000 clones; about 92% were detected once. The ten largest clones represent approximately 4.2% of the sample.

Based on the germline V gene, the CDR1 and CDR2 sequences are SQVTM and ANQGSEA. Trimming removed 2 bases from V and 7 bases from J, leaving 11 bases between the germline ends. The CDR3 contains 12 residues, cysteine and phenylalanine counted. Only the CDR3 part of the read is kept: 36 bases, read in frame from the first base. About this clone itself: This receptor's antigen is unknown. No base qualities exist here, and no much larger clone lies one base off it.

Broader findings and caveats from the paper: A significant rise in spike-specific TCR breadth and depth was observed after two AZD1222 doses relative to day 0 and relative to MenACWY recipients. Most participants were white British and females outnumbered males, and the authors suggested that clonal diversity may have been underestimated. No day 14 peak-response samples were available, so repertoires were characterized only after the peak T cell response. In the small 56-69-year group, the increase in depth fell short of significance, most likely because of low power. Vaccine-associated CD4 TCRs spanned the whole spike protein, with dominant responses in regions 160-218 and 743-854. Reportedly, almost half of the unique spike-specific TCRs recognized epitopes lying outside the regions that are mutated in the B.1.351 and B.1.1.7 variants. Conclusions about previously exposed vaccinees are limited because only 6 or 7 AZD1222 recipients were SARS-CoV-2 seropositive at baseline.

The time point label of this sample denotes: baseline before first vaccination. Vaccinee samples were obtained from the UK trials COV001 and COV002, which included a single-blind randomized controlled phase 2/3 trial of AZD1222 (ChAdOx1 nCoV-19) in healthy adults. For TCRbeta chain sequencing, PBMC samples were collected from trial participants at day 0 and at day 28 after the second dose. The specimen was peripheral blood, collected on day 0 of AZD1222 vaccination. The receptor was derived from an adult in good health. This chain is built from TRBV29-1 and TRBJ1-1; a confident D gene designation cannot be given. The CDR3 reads CSVEPPGDEAFF. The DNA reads TGCAGCGTTGAACCGCCCGGAGATGAAGCTTTCTTT.